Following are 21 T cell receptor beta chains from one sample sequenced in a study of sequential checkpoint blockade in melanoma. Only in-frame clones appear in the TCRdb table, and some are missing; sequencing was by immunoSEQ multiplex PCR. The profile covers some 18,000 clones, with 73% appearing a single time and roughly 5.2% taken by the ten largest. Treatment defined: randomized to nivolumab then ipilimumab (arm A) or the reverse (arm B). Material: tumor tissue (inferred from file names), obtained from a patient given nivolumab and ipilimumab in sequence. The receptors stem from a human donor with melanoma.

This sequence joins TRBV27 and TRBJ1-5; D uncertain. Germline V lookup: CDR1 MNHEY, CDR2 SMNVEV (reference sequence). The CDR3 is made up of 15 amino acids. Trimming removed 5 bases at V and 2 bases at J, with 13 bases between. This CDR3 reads CASSRGDSGNQPQHF. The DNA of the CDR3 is TGTGCCAGCAGTCGGGGAGATTCGGGCAATCAGCCCCAGCATTTT.

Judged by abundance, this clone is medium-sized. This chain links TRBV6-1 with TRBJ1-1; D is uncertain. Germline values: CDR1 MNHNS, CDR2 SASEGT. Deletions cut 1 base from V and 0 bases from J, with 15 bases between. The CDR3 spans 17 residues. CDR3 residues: CASSEGPRTDMNTEAFF. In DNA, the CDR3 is TGTGCCAGCAGTGAAGGTCCCCGGACTGATATGAACACTGAAGCTTTCTTT.

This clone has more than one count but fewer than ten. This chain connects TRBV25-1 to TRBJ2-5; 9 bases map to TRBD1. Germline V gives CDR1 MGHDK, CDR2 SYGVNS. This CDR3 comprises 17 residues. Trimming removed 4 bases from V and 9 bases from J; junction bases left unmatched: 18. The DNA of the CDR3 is TGTGCCAGCAGTGGGACCCGGGACAGGGATCTGCGGGTGGCCCAGTACTTC. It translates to CASSGTRDRDLRVAQYF.

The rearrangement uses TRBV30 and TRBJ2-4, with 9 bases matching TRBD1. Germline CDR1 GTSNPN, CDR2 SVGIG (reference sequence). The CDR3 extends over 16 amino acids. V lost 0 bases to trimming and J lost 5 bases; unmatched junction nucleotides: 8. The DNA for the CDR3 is TGTGCCTGGAGTGTACGTAGGGGACAGGGTGAAAACATTCAGTACTTC. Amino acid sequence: CAWSVRRGQGENIQYF.

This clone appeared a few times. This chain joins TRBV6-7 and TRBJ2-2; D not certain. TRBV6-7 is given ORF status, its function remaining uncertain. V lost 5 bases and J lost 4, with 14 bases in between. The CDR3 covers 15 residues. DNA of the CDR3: TGTGCCAGCAGTGAAAGTAGTCAAGGCACCGGGGAGCTGTTTTTT. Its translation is CASSESSQGTGELFF.

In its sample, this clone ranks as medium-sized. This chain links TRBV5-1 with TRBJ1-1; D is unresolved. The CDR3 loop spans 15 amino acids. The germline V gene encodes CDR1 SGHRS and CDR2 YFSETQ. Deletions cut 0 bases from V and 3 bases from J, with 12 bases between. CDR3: CASSLEWGRDTEAFF. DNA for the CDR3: TGCGCCAGCAGCTTGGAATGGGGAAGGGACACTGAAGCTTTCTTT.

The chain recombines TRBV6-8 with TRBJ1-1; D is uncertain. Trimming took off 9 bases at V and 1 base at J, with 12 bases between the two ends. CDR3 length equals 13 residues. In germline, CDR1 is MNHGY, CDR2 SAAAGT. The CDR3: CASDPHRNTEAFF. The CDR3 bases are TGTGCCAGTGATCCACACCGGAACACTGAAGCTTTCTTT.

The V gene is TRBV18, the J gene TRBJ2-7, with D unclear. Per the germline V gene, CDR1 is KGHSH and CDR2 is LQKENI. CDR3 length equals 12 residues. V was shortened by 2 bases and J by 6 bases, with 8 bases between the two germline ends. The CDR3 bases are TGTGCCAGCTCACCAATGACCAGCGAGCAGTACTTC. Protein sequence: CASSPMTSEQYF.

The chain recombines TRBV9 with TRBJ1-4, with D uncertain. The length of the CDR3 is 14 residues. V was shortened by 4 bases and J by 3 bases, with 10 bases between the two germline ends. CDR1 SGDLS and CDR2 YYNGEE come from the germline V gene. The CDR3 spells CASSPYSSNEKLFF. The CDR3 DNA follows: TGTGCCAGCAGCCCCTACAGCTCTAATGAAAAACTGTTTTTT.

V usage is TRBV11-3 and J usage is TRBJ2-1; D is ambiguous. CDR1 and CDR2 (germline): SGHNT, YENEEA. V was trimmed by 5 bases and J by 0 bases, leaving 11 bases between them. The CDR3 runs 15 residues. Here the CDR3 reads CASSPLLGSYNEQFF. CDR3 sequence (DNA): TGTGCCAGCAGCCCCCTCTTAGGCTCCTACAATGAGCAGTTCTTC. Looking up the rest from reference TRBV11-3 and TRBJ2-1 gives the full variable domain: EAGVVQSPRYKIIEKKQPVAFWCNPISGHNTLYWYLQNLGQGPELLIRYENEEAVDDSQLPKDRFSAERLKGVDSTLKIQPAELGDSAVYLCASSPLLGSYNEQFFGPGTRLTVL.

The CDR3 here is CASSPQGLGNTIYF. In nucleotides, the CDR3 is TGTGCCAGCTCACCACAGGGGCTGGGAAACACCATATATTTT. The chain uses TRBV18 and TRBJ1-3; D perhaps matches TRBD1 (5 bases). This CDR3 is 14 amino acids long. Deletions cut 1 base from V and 4 bases from J, with 8 bases between. Looked up from germline, CDR1 is KGHSH and CDR2 is LQKENI.

The CDR3 loop reads CASSQVKSSGANVLTF. CDR3 nucleotides: TGCGCCAGCAGCCAAGTAAAGAGCTCTGGGGCCAACGTCCTGACTTTC. This chain links TRBV4-1 with TRBJ2-6; D gene uncertain. CDR3 length: 16 residues. Germline V gives CDR1 MGHRA, CDR2 YSYEKL. The germline V and J ends were trimmed by 1 base and 0 bases, with 7 bases remaining between them.

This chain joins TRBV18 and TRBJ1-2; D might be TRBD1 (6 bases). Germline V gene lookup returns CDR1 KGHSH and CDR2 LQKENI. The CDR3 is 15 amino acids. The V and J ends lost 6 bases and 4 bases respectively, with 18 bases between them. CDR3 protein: CASSRSGDTSYGYTF. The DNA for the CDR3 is TGTGCCAGCTCTAGGTCTGGGGACACAAGCTATGGCTACACCTTC.

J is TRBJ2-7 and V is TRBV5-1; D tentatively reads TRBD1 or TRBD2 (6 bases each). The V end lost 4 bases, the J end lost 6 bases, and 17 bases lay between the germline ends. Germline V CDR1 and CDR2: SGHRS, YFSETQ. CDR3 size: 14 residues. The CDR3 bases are TGCGCCAGCAGCGGAGGGGGATCCGTGGGCGAGCAGTACTTC. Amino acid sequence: CASSGGGSVGEQYF.

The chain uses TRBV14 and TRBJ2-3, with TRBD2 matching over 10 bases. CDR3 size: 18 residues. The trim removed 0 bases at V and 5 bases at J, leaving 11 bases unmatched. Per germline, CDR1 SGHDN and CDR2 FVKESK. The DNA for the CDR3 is TGTGCCAGCAGCCAAGAAATCTTAGCGGGAGGAGGCGGAGATACGCAGTATTTT. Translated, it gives CASSQEILAGGGGDTQYF.

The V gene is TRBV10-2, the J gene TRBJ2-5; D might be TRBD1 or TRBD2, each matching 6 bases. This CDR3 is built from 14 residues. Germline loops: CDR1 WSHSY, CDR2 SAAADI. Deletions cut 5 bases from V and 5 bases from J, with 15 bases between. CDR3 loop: CASSWRGSEETQYF. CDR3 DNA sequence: TGCGCCAGCAGTTGGAGGGGGAGTGAGGAGACCCAGTACTTC.

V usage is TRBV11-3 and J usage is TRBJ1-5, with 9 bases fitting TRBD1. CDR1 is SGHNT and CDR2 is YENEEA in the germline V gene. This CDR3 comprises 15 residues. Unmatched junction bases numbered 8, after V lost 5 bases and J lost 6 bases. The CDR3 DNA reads TGTGCCAGCAGCAGCCCGGACAGGGGAAGTCAGCCCCAGCATTTT. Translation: CASSSPDRGSQPQHF.

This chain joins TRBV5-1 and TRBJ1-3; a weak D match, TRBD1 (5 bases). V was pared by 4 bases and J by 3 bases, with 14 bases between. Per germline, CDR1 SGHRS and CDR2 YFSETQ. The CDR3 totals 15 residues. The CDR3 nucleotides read TGCGCCAGCAGCGACCCCAGGGTTGGTGGAAACACCATATATTTT. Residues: CASSDPRVGGNTIYF.

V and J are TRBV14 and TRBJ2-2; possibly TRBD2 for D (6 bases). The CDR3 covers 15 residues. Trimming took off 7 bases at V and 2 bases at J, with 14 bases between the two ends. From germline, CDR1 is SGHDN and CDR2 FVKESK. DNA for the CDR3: TGTGCCAGCAACCTAGGGACTTCCAACACCGGGGAGCTGTTTTTT. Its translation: CASNLGTSNTGELFF.

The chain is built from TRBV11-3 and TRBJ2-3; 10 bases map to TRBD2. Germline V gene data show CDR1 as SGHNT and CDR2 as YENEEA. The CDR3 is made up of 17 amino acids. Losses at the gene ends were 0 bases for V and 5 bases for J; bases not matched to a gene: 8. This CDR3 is CASSLEAGGPLKDTQYF. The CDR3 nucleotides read TGTGCCAGCAGCTTAGAAGCGGGAGGGCCTTTGAAAGATACGCAGTATTTT. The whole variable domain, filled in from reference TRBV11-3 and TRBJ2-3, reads EAGVVQSPRYKIIEKKQPVAFWCNPISGHNTLYWYLQNLGQGPELLIRYENEEAVDDSQLPKDRFSAERLKGVDSTLKIQPAELGDSAVYLCASSLEAGGPLKDTQYFGPGTRLTVL.

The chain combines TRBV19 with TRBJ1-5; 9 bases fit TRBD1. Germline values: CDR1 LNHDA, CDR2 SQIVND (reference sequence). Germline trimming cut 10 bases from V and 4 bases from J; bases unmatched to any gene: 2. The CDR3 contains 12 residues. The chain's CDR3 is CATGQGNQPQHF. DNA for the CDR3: TGTGCCACCGGACAGGGGAATCAGCCCCAGCATTTT.